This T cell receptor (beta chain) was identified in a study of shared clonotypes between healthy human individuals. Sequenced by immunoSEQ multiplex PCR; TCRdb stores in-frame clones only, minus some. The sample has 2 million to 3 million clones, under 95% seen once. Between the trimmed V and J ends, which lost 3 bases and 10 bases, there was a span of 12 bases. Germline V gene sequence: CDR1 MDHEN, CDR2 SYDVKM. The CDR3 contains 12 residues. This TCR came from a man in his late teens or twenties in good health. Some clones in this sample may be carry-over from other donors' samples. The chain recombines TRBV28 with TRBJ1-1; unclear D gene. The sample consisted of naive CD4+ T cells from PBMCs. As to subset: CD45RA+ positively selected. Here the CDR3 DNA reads TGTGCCAGCAGTTTTAGGGTAATCGCAGCTTTCTTT. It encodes CASSFRVIAAFF.